This is a list of T cell receptor beta chains from one sample in a study of T cells after yellow fever vaccination. A single record per CDR3 protein comes from TCRdb applying MiXCR to the 5' RACE reads. The top ten hold roughly a fifth of the sample, which has about 320,000 distinct CDR3 sequences, around 4.5% seen once. The starting material was PBMCs, obtained 15 days after the yellow fever booster vaccination. The source of these receptors is a man aged 18 to 29 who received the YFV17D yellow fever vaccine. CDR3s include the opening cysteine and the closing phenylalanine or tryptophan. Fields, in order: J gene, V gene, clone size, D gene, CDR3 DNA, CDR3 protein. D genes are given only for firm matches. The listing skips clone size in some rows; elsewhere it reads once, few, many or a size class.

TRBJ2-1 | TRBV9 | . | . | TGTGCCAGCAGCGTAGAGCGAAGCTCCTACAATGAGCAGTTCTTC | CASSVERSSYNEQFF
TRBJ2-5 | TRBV6-2/TRBV6-3 | many | TRBD2 | TGTGCCAGCAGCCGACGAGCCTCTAGCGGGGGAGCATCTAAAGTTCGGGAGACCCAGTACTTC | CASSRRASSGGASKVRETQYF
TRBJ2-3 | TRBV4-3 | many | TRBD2 | TGCGCCAGCAGCCAAGACCCTAGCGGGGGTGGAGATACGCAGTATTTT | CASSQDPSGGGDTQYF
TRBJ2-1 | TRBV6-6 | . | . | TGTGCCGGAAATAGGGACCGAGAAAGTGAGCAGTTCTTC | CAGNRDRESEQFF
TRBJ1-1 | TRBV7-3 | . | . | TGTGCCAGCACCCCAAGTGGGGGAGGGAACACTGAAGCTTTCTTT | CASTPSGGGNTEAFF
TRBJ2-2 | TRBV11-2 | many | TRBD2 | TGTGCCAGCAGAGGGCTAGCGGGGAACACCGGGGAGCTGTTTTTT | CASRGLAGNTGELFF
TRBJ1-3 | TRBV12-3/TRBV12-4 | many | . | TGTGCCAGCGGTTTCGGAAACACCATATATTTT | CASGFGNTIYF
TRBJ2-1 | TRBV5-1 | many | TRBD2 | TGCGCCAGCAGCTTAGGTCTAGGCGGGGGGGCCACTGAGCAGTTCTTC | CASSLGLGGGATEQFF
TRBJ2-5 | TRBV18 | few | TRBD1 | TGTGCCAGCTCACCAACAGGGGCCCAAGAGACCCAGTACTTC | CASSPTGAQETQYF
TRBJ1-2 | TRBV12-3/TRBV12-4 | . | . | TGTGCCAGCAGTCCCGACATCTATGGCTACACCTTC | CASSPDIYGYTF
TRBJ2-5 | TRBV5-6 | few | . | TGTGCCAGCAGCTTTGGCCCGGGGAGAGAGACCCAGTACTTC | CASSFGPGRETQYF
TRBJ1-2 | TRBV7-3 | . | . | TGTGCCAGCAGCTTGTACGAGGGATTCTATGGCTACACCTTC | CASSLYEGFYGYTF
TRBJ1-6 | TRBV14 | few | TRBD1 | TGTGCCAGCAGCACCCGACAGGGGTATAATTCACCCCTCCACTTT | CASSTRQGYNSPLHF
TRBJ2-7 | TRBV6-6 | many | . | TGTGCCAGCGGCTCGACGGGTGCCTACGAGCAGTACTTC | CASGSTGAYEQYF
TRBJ2-3 | TRBV5-1 | few | . | TGCGCCAGCAGCGTTACAGGGACCGGAGATACGCAGTATTTT | CASSVTGTGDTQYF
TRBJ2-3 | TRBV11-2 | few | . | TGTGCCAGCAGCTTAGGAGGTTGGGGCAGGGTGAGGGACACAGATACGCAGTATTTT | CASSLGGWGRVRDTDTQYF
TRBJ2-1 | TRBV12-3/TRBV12-4 | many | TRBD1 | TGTGCCAGCAGCTCGACAGGGGGTTGGGTACGCAATGAGCAGTTCTTC | CASSSTGGWVRNEQFF
TRBJ2-7 | TRBV5-1 | few | TRBD2 | TGCGCCAGCAGCGACGGGGGGTCTGGCTACGAGCAGTACTTC | CASSDGGSGYEQYF
TRBJ1-4 | TRBV21-1 | many | . | TGTGCCAGCAGCAAAGATTCCCGGGACATCAGATGGTTTTTT | CASSKDSRDIRWFF
TRBJ2-5 | TRBV5-5 | many | TRBD1 | TGTGCCAGCAGCTTCCCAACAGGGGTAGACGAGACCCAGTACTTC | CASSFPTGVDETQYF
TRBJ2-4 | TRBV6-6 | few | TRBD2 | TGTGCCAGCAGACACCGGGGCGGGGGGGAGGCCAAAAACATTCAGTACTTC | CASRHRGGGEAKNIQYF
TRBJ2-1 | TRBV4-3 | few | . | TGCGCCAGCAGCCAAGTATTCAGCACCTCCTACAATGAGCAGTTCTTC | CASSQVFSTSYNEQFF
TRBJ2-3 | TRBV7-9 | . | TRBD1 | TGTGCCAGCAGTCGTGGGACAGGGGGCTCGGATACGCAGTATTTT | CASSRGTGGSDTQYF
TRBJ1-1 | TRBV6-5 | many | . | TGTGCCAGCAGTTACGCCCAGGGCACTGAAGCTTTCTTT | CASSYAQGTEAFF
TRBJ1-2 | TRBV10-3 | many | . | TGTGCCATCAGTGAGTCGGCCGGGGGTAATGGCTACACCTTC | CAISESAGGNGYTF
TRBJ1-1 | TRBV27 | many | TRBD1 | TGTGCCAGCAGTTTACGCTTCACAGGGGGGAACACTGAAGCTTTCTTT | CASSLRFTGGNTEAFF
TRBJ1-1 | TRBV5-5 | few | . | TGTGCCTCGGGAGGGGCCGGCCCGACAGTGAACACTGAAGCTTTCTTT | CASGGAGPTVNTEAFF
TRBJ2-3 | TRBV5-1 | many | TRBD1 | TGCGCCAGCAGCAGGGGACAGAGCGATACGCAGTATTTT | CASSRGQSDTQYF
TRBJ2-1 | TRBV4-3 | . | TRBD2 | TGCGCCAGCAGCCAAGAACTAGCGGGGCCCTACAATGAGCAGTTCTTC | CASSQELAGPYNEQFF
TRBJ1-2 | TRBV15 | many | . | TGTGCCACCAGCAGATTCCCGCCGGGCTTAAACTATGGCTACACCTTC | CATSRFPPGLNYGYTF
TRBJ1-6 | TRBV10-3 | many | . | TGTGCCATCAGTTTATCAGGGGCGTCCTATAATTCACCCCTCCACTTT | CAISLSGASYNSPLHF
TRBJ1-5 | TRBV30 | many | . | TGTGCCTGGGCCTTAGGGGGCAATCAGCCCCAGCATTTT | CAWALGGNQPQHF
TRBJ2-5 | TRBV18 | many | . | TGTGCCAGCTCACGTCAAGAGACCCAGTACTTC | CASSRQETQYF